Described below is a single T cell receptor beta chain sequence and its context. These data belong to a study of blood T cell repertoires in COVID-19. The assay was immunoSEQ multiplex PCR, and TCRdb's table has in-frame clones only and misses some. Among tens of thousands of clones listed, just over 85% were seen once. The sample consisted of peripheral blood. The sequence was collected from a man aged 70 or older with acute or convalescent COVID-19.

In DNA, the CDR3 is TGTGCCAGCAGCTCCGGGGGGGGCACCCAAGAGACCCAGTACTTC. It yields the protein CASSSGGGTQETQYF. This chain joins TRBV7-8 and TRBJ2-5, with 8 nucleotides matching TRBD2. Trimming cost V 4 bases and J 1 base; bases outside gene matches: 5. CDR3 size: 15 residues. The V gene's germline CDR1 is SGHVS and CDR2 FQNEAQ.